Each of the 15 T cell receptor beta chains below was sequenced from the same sample in a study of control samples from healthy donors and cancer patients. Generated by immunoSEQ multiplex PCR, the TCRdb table keeps only in-frame clones and is missing some. The sample has about 59,000 clones, roughly 90% seen once. Sequencing was performed on PBMCs. The receptors stem from a middle-aged man with colorectal cancer.

The chain has TRBV6-1 and TRBJ2-3, with D perhaps matching TRBD2 (6 bases). Trimming stripped 2 bases from V and 0 bases from J, with 12 bases between. There are 16 residues in the CDR3. Per the germline V gene, CDR1 is MNHNS and CDR2 is SASEGT. The CDR3 DNA reads as TGTGCCAGCAGTGAAAATCTAGCGCCTAGCACAGATACGCAGTATTTT. This codes for CASSENLAPSTDTQYF.

The chain recombines TRBV6-6 with TRBJ2-7; no definite D call. This CDR3 comprises 12 residues. Per the germline V gene, CDR1 is MNHNY and CDR2 is SVGAGI (reference sequence). The V end lost 5 bases, the J end lost 3 bases, and 8 bases lay between the germline ends. Here the CDR3 DNA reads TGTGCCAGCAGTCCGGGCCACTACGAGCAGTACTTC. Its protein product is CASSPGHYEQYF.

The V and J genes are TRBV2 and TRBJ2-3, with 11 bases that match TRBD2. Germline CDR1 and CDR2: SNHLY and FYNNEI. J was trimmed by 4 bases and V by 5 bases; bases with no gene match: 5. The CDR3 totals 15 residues. Written as DNA, the CDR3 is TGTGCCAGCAGTTTTCTAGCGGGGGGATCAGATACGCAGTATTTT. Amino acids: CASSFLAGGSDTQYF.

The rearrangement links TRBV30 to TRBJ2-4; D is undetermined. Germline loops: CDR1 GTSNPN, CDR2 SVGIG (reference sequence). The V gene lost 0 bases and the J gene lost 5 bases, with 5 bases spanning the gap. This CDR3 is 12 amino acids long. Written as DNA, the CDR3 is TGTGCCTGGAGTGTAATGGAAAACATTCAGTACTTC. Encoded protein: CAWSVMENIQYF.

This rearrangement joins TRBV6-2 or TRBV6-3 to TRBJ2-7; D ambiguous. CDR1 and CDR2 from the germline V gene are MNHEY and SVGEGT. CDR3 size: 13 residues. V was clipped by 5 bases and J by 1 base, with 9 bases between them. The CDR3: CASSPPPSYEQYF. CDR3 nucleotide sequence: TGTGCCAGCAGTCCCCCGCCATCCTACGAGCAGTACTTC.

The chain recombines TRBV18 with TRBJ1-2, with D hard to call. This CDR3 has 15 amino acids. The V gene's germline CDR1 is KGHSH and CDR2 LQKENI. The V end was cut by 3 bases, the J end by 1 base, with 12 bases between. The CDR3 is CASSPPSRDNYGYTF. CDR3 in DNA: TGTGCCAGCTCACCTCCGTCTAGGGATAACTATGGCTACACCTTC.

To note about this clone: The junction and the germline gene differ at one end; a read error may be behind it. The CDR3 coding sequence is TGTGCCAGCAGCCCAGGGGGGAACTACCCTTACGCGCAGTACTTC. It specifies CASSPGGNYPYAQYF. The chain recombines TRBV9 with TRBJ2-7; the D gene is possibly TRBD1 (7 bases). The CDR3 consists of 15 residues. The germline V gene has CDR1 SGDLS and CDR2 YYNGEE.

V usage is TRBV9 and J usage is TRBJ1-3; D gene unclear. Per germline, CDR1 SGDLS and CDR2 YYNGEE. Trimming pared 3 bases from V and 2 bases from J, leaving 12 bases between. The CDR3 is 15 residues long. CDR3 sequence (DNA): TGTGCCAGCAGCGCCCCCCGGGCAGCTGGAAACACCATATATTTT. Its protein product is CASSAPRAAGNTIYF.

The chain is built from TRBV4-3 and TRBJ1-1, with TRBD1 matching 9 bases. The germline V gene has CDR1 LGHNA and CDR2 YSLEER. Losses at the gene ends were 6 bases for V and 4 bases for J; bases not matched to a gene: 9. This CDR3 is 15 amino acids long. CDR3 protein: CASSTGTGRTTEAFF. DNA of the CDR3: TGCGCCAGCAGTACTGGGACAGGGAGGACCACTGAAGCTTTCTTT.

CDR3 coding DNA: TGTGCCAGCAGCACGACGGGATCACCCAGCTCCTACAATGAGCAGTTCTTC. Protein: CASSTTGSPSSYNEQFF. The rearrangement uses TRBV7-9 and TRBJ2-1; D is possibly TRBD2 (5 bases). Trimming shortened V by 5 bases and J by 0 bases, and 17 bases separated the two germline ends. This CDR3 is 17 amino acids long. In germline, CDR1 is SEHNR, CDR2 FQNEAQ (reference sequence).

The chain recombines TRBV6-1 with TRBJ2-7, with TRBD1 matching over 7 bases. CDR3 size: 17 residues. With 0 bases clipped from V and 3 bases from J, the junction kept 11 bases outside the gene matches. Germline loops: CDR1 MNHNS, CDR2 SASEGT. CDR3 coding DNA: TGTGCCAGCAGTGAAGCACGGAGGAGTCAGGGGGTCTACGAGCAGTACTTC. Protein product: CASSEARRSQGVYEQYF.

The chain carries TRBV5-8 and TRBJ1-2; 9 positions match TRBD1. This CDR3 spans 15 amino acids. V lost 2 bases to trimming and J lost 3 bases; unmatched junction nucleotides: 5. Germline values: CDR1 SGHTS, CDR2 YDEGEE. In nucleotides, the CDR3 is TGTGCCAGCAGCTTTGGGGACAGGGATGACTATGGCTACACCTTC. Translation gives CASSFGDRDDYGYTF.

The genes are TRBV19 and TRBJ2-7, with D tentatively TRBD2 (5 bases). This CDR3 has 15 amino acids. CDR1 and CDR2 (germline): LNHDA, SQIVND (reference sequence). The germline V and J ends were trimmed by 3 bases and 2 bases, with 14 bases remaining between them. This CDR3 is CASSISRAPAYEQYF. DNA for the CDR3: TGTGCCAGTAGTATCTCGAGGGCGCCGGCCTACGAGCAGTACTTC.

J is TRBJ1-2 and V is TRBV14; TRBD1 aligns across 9 bases. CDR3 size: 15 residues. Germline V gene sequence: CDR1 SGHDN, CDR2 FVKESK. The ends lost 4 bases at V and 3 bases at J; junction bases unmatched: 6. The CDR3 loop reads CASSPWTGVDYGYTF. The CDR3 nucleotides are TGTGCCAGCAGCCCCTGGACAGGGGTCGACTATGGCTACACCTTC. Combining the CDR3 with reference TRBV14 and TRBJ1-2 gives the whole variable domain EAGVTQFPSHSVIEKGQTVTLRCDPISGHDNLYWYRRVMGKEIKFLLHFVKESKQDESGMPNNRFLAERTGGTYSTLKVQPAELEDSGVYFCASSPWTGVDYGYTFGSGTRLTVV.

The genes are TRBV5-1 and TRBJ2-1, with D possibly TRBD2 on 7 matching bases. This CDR3 comprises 16 residues. The V and J ends lost 0 bases and 4 bases respectively, with 14 bases between them. Germline lookup yields CDR1 SGHRS and CDR2 YFSETQ. The chain's CDR3 is CASSLGGGLPYNEQFF. As DNA, the CDR3 is TGCGCCAGCAGCTTGGGCGGGGGCCTCCCATACAATGAGCAGTTCTTC.